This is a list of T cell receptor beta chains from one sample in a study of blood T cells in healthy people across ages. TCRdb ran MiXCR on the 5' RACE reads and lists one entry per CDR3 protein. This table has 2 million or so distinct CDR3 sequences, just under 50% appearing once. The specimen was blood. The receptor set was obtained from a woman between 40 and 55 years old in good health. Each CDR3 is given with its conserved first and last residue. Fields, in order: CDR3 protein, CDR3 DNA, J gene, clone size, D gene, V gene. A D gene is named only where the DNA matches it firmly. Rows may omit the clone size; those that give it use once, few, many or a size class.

CDR3 protein: CASSFRWGKNIQYF; CDR3 DNA: TGTGCCAGCAGCTTTAGGTGGGGTAAAAACATTCAGTACTTC; J gene: TRBJ2-4; clone size: -; D gene: -; V gene: TRBV11-2
CDR3 protein: CASSSGTGGNYEQYF; CDR3 DNA: TGTGCCAGCAGTTCGGGGACAGGGGGAAACTACGAGCAGTACTTC; J gene: TRBJ2-7; clone size: few; D gene: TRBD1; V gene: TRBV6-5
CDR3 protein: CASSLIPGQGNAETQYF; CDR3 DNA: TGTGCCAGCAGTTTAATTCCAGGACAGGGGAACGCAGAGACCCAGTACTTC; J gene: TRBJ2-5; clone size: -; D gene: TRBD1; V gene: TRBV27
CDR3 protein: CASSTSAGTVYNEQFF; CDR3 DNA: TGTGCCAGCAGCACCTCCGCCGGGACTGTATACAATGAGCAGTTCTTC; J gene: TRBJ2-1; clone size: -; D gene: -; V gene: TRBV7-3
CDR3 protein: CSARDKPPYNEQFF; CDR3 DNA: TGCAGTGCTAGAGATAAGCCCCCCTACAATGAGCAGTTCTTC; J gene: TRBJ2-1; clone size: -; D gene: -; V gene: TRBV20-1
CDR3 protein: CASSFNIHGSYEQYF; CDR3 DNA: TGTGCCAGCAGTTTCAACATCCATGGCTCCTACGAGCAGTACTTC; J gene: TRBJ2-7; clone size: -; D gene: -; V gene: TRBV28
CDR3 protein: CSAPAIPGLAKETQYF; CDR3 DNA: TGCAGTGCTCCCGCAATACCGGGACTAGCAAAAGAGACCCAGTACTTC; J gene: TRBJ2-5; clone size: -; D gene: TRBD2; V gene: TRBV20-1
CDR3 protein: CASSYRQSKGAKNIQYF; CDR3 DNA: TGTGCCAGCAGTTACAGGCAGTCAAAGGGAGCCAAAAACATTCAGTACTTC; J gene: TRBJ2-4; clone size: few; D gene: -; V gene: TRBV6-5
CDR3 protein: CSARDQAGGYTF; CDR3 DNA: TGCAGTGCTAGAGATCAGGCAGGTGGCTACACCTTC; J gene: TRBJ1-2; clone size: -; D gene: -; V gene: TRBV20-1
CDR3 protein: CASSVDVARPKYF; CDR3 DNA: TGTGCCAGCAGCGTAGACGTGGCCAGGCCGAAGTACTTC; J gene: TRBJ2-4; clone size: few; D gene: -; V gene: TRBV9
CDR3 protein: CSVDLAGGPGEQYF; CDR3 DNA: TGCAGCGTTGATCTGGCGGGGGGGCCGGGTGAGCAGTACTTC; J gene: TRBJ2-7; clone size: few; D gene: TRBD2; V gene: TRBV29-1
CDR3 protein: CASSLEMVTNEQFF; CDR3 DNA: TGTGCCAGCAGCTTAGAGATGGTTACGAATGAGCAGTTCTTC; J gene: TRBJ2-1; clone size: -; D gene: -; V gene: TRBV7-2
CDR3 protein: CASSFDQLRVTDTQYF; CDR3 DNA: TGTGCCAGCAGCTTTGATCAACTTCGGGTCACAGATACGCAGTATTTT; J gene: TRBJ2-3; clone size: few; D gene: -; V gene: TRBV7-2
CDR3 protein: CASSVSAGGQAYNEKLFF; CDR3 DNA: TGTGCCAGCAGCGTAAGCGCAGGGGGACAGGCTTATAATGAAAAACTGTTTTTT; J gene: TRBJ1-4; clone size: -; D gene: TRBD1; V gene: TRBV7-9
CDR3 protein: CASSAGSPTNTQYF; CDR3 DNA: TGTGCCAGCAGCGCCGGTAGCCCCACCAATACGCAGTATTTT; J gene: TRBJ2-3; clone size: -; D gene: -; V gene: TRBV9
CDR3 protein: CASSYPASGTDTQYF; CDR3 DNA: TGTGCCAGCAGTTATCCCGCCAGCGGCACAGATACGCAGTATTTT; J gene: TRBJ2-3; clone size: -; D gene: -; V gene: TRBV6-2/TRBV6-3
CDR3 protein: CASSLTPGASYEQYF; CDR3 DNA: TGCGCCAGCAGCCTTACACCAGGGGCCTCCTACGAGCAGTACTTC; J gene: TRBJ2-7; clone size: few; D gene: -; V gene: TRBV4-1
CDR3 protein: CASTVGVGYTF; CDR3 DNA: TGTGCCAGCACCGTAGGGGTTGGCTACACCTTC; J gene: TRBJ1-2; clone size: few; D gene: -; V gene: TRBV12-3/TRBV12-4
CDR3 protein: CASSLGSGVIDTQYF; CDR3 DNA: TGTGCCAGCAGTTTAGGGAGCGGGGTCATAGATACGCAGTATTTT; J gene: TRBJ2-3; clone size: -; D gene: TRBD2; V gene: TRBV12-3/TRBV12-4
CDR3 protein: CASSLHQGLTDTQYF; CDR3 DNA: TGTGCCAGCAGTCTCCATCAGGGACTCACAGATACGCAGTATTTT; J gene: TRBJ2-3; clone size: -; D gene: -; V gene: TRBV25-1
CDR3 protein: CASSQVDRGGSYGYTF; CDR3 DNA: TGCGCCAGCAGCCAGGTAGACAGGGGGGGATCCTATGGCTACACCTTC; J gene: TRBJ1-2; clone size: -; D gene: TRBD1; V gene: TRBV4-3
CDR3 protein: CASSPTDIQETQYF; CDR3 DNA: TGTGCCAGCAGTCCGACCGACATTCAAGAGACCCAGTACTTC; J gene: TRBJ2-5; clone size: -; D gene: -; V gene: TRBV7-9
CDR3 protein: CASSQTLTIPGEQFF; CDR3 DNA: TGTGCCAGCAGTCAGACCCTAACAATACCCGGTGAGCAGTTCTTC; J gene: TRBJ2-1; clone size: once; D gene: -; V gene: TRBV13
CDR3 protein: CASSSGLAGSVAQYF; CDR3 DNA: TGTGCCAGCAGCTCGGGACTAGCGGGCTCCGTTGCCCAGTACTTC; J gene: TRBJ2-7; clone size: -; D gene: TRBD2; V gene: TRBV9
CDR3 protein: CSASRDPDEQYF; CDR3 DNA: TGCAGTGCTAGCCGGGACCCCGACGAGCAGTACTTC; J gene: TRBJ2-7; clone size: few; D gene: -; V gene: TRBV20-1
CDR3 protein: CASSLGGRGSRGYTF; CDR3 DNA: TGTGCCAGCAGCTTAGGGGGTCGGGGTTCGCGCGGCTACACCTTC; J gene: TRBJ1-2; clone size: -; D gene: -; V gene: TRBV7-9
CDR3 protein: CASSSPAASSDGEQFF; CDR3 DNA: TGTGCCAGCAGTTCCCCCGCGGCTTCAAGCGACGGTGAGCAGTTCTTC; J gene: TRBJ2-1; clone size: -; D gene: -; V gene: TRBV28
CDR3 protein: CASSEGRGRGGRKETQYF; CDR3 DNA: TGCGCCAGCAGTGAGGGTCGCGGAAGGGGGGGGAGGAAAGAGACCCAGTACTTC; J gene: TRBJ2-5; clone size: -; D gene: -; V gene: TRBV10-2
CDR3 protein: CASSHRSGGGLETQYF; CDR3 DNA: TGTGCCAGCAGCCATCGCAGCGGGGGTGGACTCGAGACCCAGTACTTC; J gene: TRBJ2-5; clone size: -; D gene: TRBD2; V gene: TRBV3-1
CDR3 protein: CASSLTQGEDTQYF; CDR3 DNA: TGTGCCAGCAGCTTAACACAGGGGGAAGATACGCAGTATTTT; J gene: TRBJ2-3; clone size: few; D gene: TRBD1; V gene: TRBV7-9
CDR3 protein: CSAPTGRRGEQYF; CDR3 DNA: TGCAGTGCGCCGACTGGACGGCGTGGAGAGCAGTACTTC; J gene: TRBJ2-5; clone size: -; D gene: -; V gene: TRBV20-1
CDR3 protein: CATDRGAGDTQYF; CDR3 DNA: TGTGCCACCGACAGGGGGGCCGGAGATACGCAGTATTTT; J gene: TRBJ2-3; clone size: -; D gene: TRBD1; V gene: TRBV2
CDR3 protein: CASSLDIGIQFF; CDR3 DNA: TGTGCCAGCAGCTTAGACATCGGGATTCAGTTCTTC; J gene: TRBJ2-1; clone size: many; D gene: -; V gene: TRBV7-2
CDR3 protein: CASSHRQTSNYGYTF; CDR3 DNA: TGTGCCAGCAGTCACAGACAGACGAGTAACTATGGCTACACCTTC; J gene: TRBJ1-2; clone size: -; D gene: -; V gene: TRBV6-2/TRBV6-3
CDR3 protein: CASSLMTAYGYTF; CDR3 DNA: TGCGCCAGCAGCTTAATGACAGCATATGGCTACACCTTC; J gene: TRBJ1-2; clone size: -; D gene: -; V gene: TRBV5-1
CDR3 protein: CASSPPWGGGGTDTQYF; CDR3 DNA: TGTGCTAGCAGCCCCCCTTGGGGCGGGGGGGGCACAGATACGCAGTATTTT; J gene: TRBJ2-3; clone size: -; D gene: TRBD2; V gene: TRBV7-7
CDR3 protein: CASSYSRDRGGNEQFF; CDR3 DNA: TGTGCCAGCAGTTACTCTCGGGACAGGGGTGGAAATGAGCAGTTCTTC; J gene: TRBJ2-1; clone size: once; D gene: TRBD1; V gene: TRBV6-2/TRBV6-3
CDR3 protein: CASIPGQTPETQYF; CDR3 DNA: TGTGCCAGCATCCCGGGACAGACCCCAGAGACCCAGTACTTC; J gene: TRBJ2-5; clone size: -; D gene: TRBD1; V gene: TRBV2
CDR3 protein: CASKIGTGLNYGYTF; CDR3 DNA: TGTGCCAGCAAGATTGGGACAGGGCTTAACTATGGCTACACCTTC; J gene: TRBJ1-2; clone size: few; D gene: TRBD1; V gene: TRBV6-5
CDR3 protein: CASKLGQGNSPLHF; CDR3 DNA: TGTGCCAGCAAACTGGGACAGGGTAATTCACCCCTCCACTTT; J gene: TRBJ1-6; clone size: -; D gene: TRBD1; V gene: TRBV7-9
CDR3 protein: CSANRELRGETQYF; CDR3 DNA: TGCAGTGCTAACCGGGAGTTAAGGGGGGAGACCCAGTACTTC; J gene: TRBJ2-5; clone size: -; D gene: -; V gene: TRBV20-1
CDR3 protein: CSASVTGTSGANVLTF; CDR3 DNA: TGCAGTGCTAGTGTCACAGGAACGTCTGGGGCCAACGTCCTGACTTTC; J gene: TRBJ2-6; clone size: -; D gene: -; V gene: TRBV20-1
CDR3 protein: CASSYSLLDRGNYGYTF; CDR3 DNA: TGTGCCAGCAGTTACTCTCTCTTGGACAGGGGGAACTATGGCTACACCTTC; J gene: TRBJ1-2; clone size: -; D gene: TRBD1; V gene: TRBV6-5
CDR3 protein: CSVRWASGGVTTDTQYF; CDR3 DNA: TGCAGCGTGCGGTGGGCTAGCGGGGGGGTAACCACAGATACGCAGTATTTT; J gene: TRBJ2-3; clone size: few; D gene: TRBD2; V gene: TRBV29-1
CDR3 protein: CASIVMGSSTDTQYF; CDR3 DNA: TGTGCCAGCATCGTGATGGGGTCTAGCACAGATACGCAGTATTTT; J gene: TRBJ2-3; clone size: -; D gene: -; V gene: TRBV2
CDR3 protein: CASSFQTGGPYNEQFF; CDR3 DNA: TGTGCCAGCAGTTTCCAGACAGGGGGCCCCTACAATGAGCAGTTCTTC; J gene: TRBJ2-1; clone size: -; D gene: TRBD1; V gene: TRBV12-3/TRBV12-4
CDR3 protein: CASSLKGRMAGGPYEQYF; CDR3 DNA: TGTGCCAGCAGCTTAAAGGGCCGCATGGCGGGCGGCCCCTACGAGCAGTACTTC; J gene: TRBJ2-7; clone size: -; D gene: -; V gene: TRBV13
CDR3 protein: CASSQDRQTNQPQHF; CDR3 DNA: TGCGCCAGCAGCCAAGATCGACAGACAAATCAGCCCCAGCATTTT; J gene: TRBJ1-5; clone size: -; D gene: -; V gene: TRBV4-3
CDR3 protein: CASSLYSGSGELFF; CDR3 DNA: TGTGCCAGCAGCTTATACTCTGGGTCCGGGGAGCTGTTTTTT; J gene: TRBJ2-2; clone size: -; D gene: -; V gene: TRBV7-2
CDR3 protein: CASSFMVGRDGYTF; CDR3 DNA: TGTGCCAGCAGTTTTATGGTAGGACGGGATGGCTACACCTTC; J gene: TRBJ1-2; clone size: -; D gene: -; V gene: TRBV12-3/TRBV12-4
CDR3 protein: CASSALSKRAFSDTQYF; CDR3 DNA: TGTGCCAGCAGCGCTCTTTCGAAGCGGGCGTTTTCAGATACGCAGTATTTT; J gene: TRBJ2-3; clone size: -; D gene: -; V gene: TRBV9
CDR3 protein: CASSSRQRGFGNEKLFF; CDR3 DNA: TGTGCCAGCAGTTCCCGACAACGAGGTTTTGGGAATGAAAAACTGTTTTTT; J gene: TRBJ1-4; clone size: -; D gene: -; V gene: TRBV27
CDR3 protein: CASSYATGKNEQFF; CDR3 DNA: TGTGCCAGCAGTTACGCGACAGGGAAAAATGAGCAGTTCTTC; J gene: TRBJ2-1; clone size: -; D gene: TRBD1; V gene: TRBV6-6
CDR3 protein: CATSDLAGVDNEQFF; CDR3 DNA: TGTGCCACCAGTGATCTAGCGGGAGTGGACAATGAGCAGTTCTTC; J gene: TRBJ2-1; clone size: -; D gene: TRBD2; V gene: TRBV24-1
CDR3 protein: CASKKGADEQYF; CDR3 DNA: TGTGCCAGCAAAAAGGGGGCGGACGAGCAGTACTTC; J gene: TRBJ2-7; clone size: few; D gene: TRBD1; V gene: TRBV7-9
CDR3 protein: CTTISQVTQYF; CDR3 DNA: TGTACCACTATCAGCCAGGTGACCCAGTACTTC; J gene: TRBJ2-5; clone size: -; D gene: -; V gene: TRBV6-5
CDR3 protein: CASSLAVSGVDEQFF; CDR3 DNA: TGCGCCAGCAGCTTGGCCGTTAGCGGGGTGGATGAGCAGTTCTTC; J gene: TRBJ2-1; clone size: -; D gene: TRBD2; V gene: TRBV5-1
CDR3 protein: CSVEGGTSGTYEQYF; CDR3 DNA: TGCAGCGTTGAAGGTGGGACTAGTGGAACCTACGAGCAGTACTTC; J gene: TRBJ2-7; clone size: -; D gene: TRBD2; V gene: TRBV29-1
CDR3 protein: CASSPYSGGYNEQFF; CDR3 DNA: TGCGCCAGCAGCCCATATAGCGGGGGCTACAATGAGCAGTTCTTC; J gene: TRBJ2-1; clone size: -; D gene: TRBD2; V gene: TRBV4-3
CDR3 protein: CASSIQGAGANVLTF; CDR3 DNA: TGCGCCAGCAGCATACAGGGGGCTGGGGCCAACGTCCTGACTTTC; J gene: TRBJ2-6; clone size: many; D gene: TRBD1; V gene: TRBV7-3